These T cell receptor beta chains were read from a single sample in a study of blood T cells in healthy people across ages. In TCRdb, the 5' RACE reads were re-called with MiXCR into one record per CDR3 protein. The data show some 710,000 distinct CDR3 sequences, around half seen once. Sequenced input: blood. The receptors shown here come from an elderly man in good health. The CDR3 runs from the conserved cysteine through the conserved F or W.

V | CDR3
TRBV7-2 | CASSPTGGPYEQYF
TRBV4-2 | CASSGSIPSYEQYF
TRBV7-6 | CASSLDRGRLDEQYF
TRBV4-3 | CASSQDSLSYEQYF
TRBV29-1 | CSGFSGYEQYF
TRBV3-1 | CASSQGTGVEQYF
TRBV12-3/TRBV12-4 | CASSLALASEQFF
TRBV28 | CASSAPSRARYEQYF
TRBV27 | CASSLSAISSGGYGYTF
TRBV7-9 | CASSPMTNEQFF
TRBV6-5 | CASTRSPSGGAFTQYF
TRBV10-3 | CATRQSYEQYF
TRBV20-1 | CSAHKGGRIEQYF
TRBV29-1 | CSVGQGAWEQYF
TRBV16 | CASSQWAGSTDTQYF
TRBV7-2 | CASSPRTGWYEQFF
TRBV7-2 | CASSIHRSGANVLTF
TRBV27 | CASSRTSGMSSYNEQFF
TRBV3-1 | CASSQNRVPRSEQYF
TRBV29-1 | CSVEWDFTYEQYF
TRBV3-1 | CASSQDRSVGHTDTQYF
TRBV13 | CAGSLETDTQYF
TRBV7-2 | CASSSLGTGAEAFF
TRBV7-2 | CASSPRQTSNQPQHF
TRBV27 | CASSLAGASGYEQYF
TRBV20-1 | CSARLNKEQYF
TRBV20-1 | CSARETGDTQYF
TRBV20-1 | CSAKTPGLASGNEQFF
TRBV6-2/TRBV6-3 | CASRPSGNTGELFF
TRBV6-2/TRBV6-3 | CASSTLTLGEQFF
TRBV2 | CASSEEQSRKLFF
TRBV10-3 | CAISDAGQIYGYTF
TRBV7-9 | CASSDSGRALNEQFF
TRBV7-2 | CACSLTGTSGRAGLDEQYF
TRBV20-1 | CSARLQGTAQYF
TRBV29-1 | CSVGTAAANVLTF
TRBV10-3 | CAVRTGIDSETQYF
TRBV5-6 | CASSFGLTGQETQYF
TRBV2 | CSRPWVKNPTNEKLFF
TRBV7-2 | CASSESGRVYIQYF
TRBV20-1 | CSPSGGGSLGDTQYF
TRBV7-6 | CASSLLREWSETQYF
TRBV4-2 | CDSSPFEQGIETQYF
TRBV28 | CASSSGQLTYEQYF
TRBV15 | CATSSTKNPDTQYF
TRBV5-1 | CASNFGNRGVGYTF
TRBV29-1 | CSVGASGTHGELFF
TRBV5-6 | CASSSGPPKFNQPQHF
TRBV6-1 | CASSEVGVGYEQYF
TRBV2 | CARTLAEIPYNEQFF
TRBV20-1 | CSARDKSPGKGRATQYF
TRBV7-9 | CASSPLRDFPGKQYF
TRBV5-8 | CASSPTGTGSYNEQFF
TRBV27 | CASSRDSYYEQYF
TRBV29-1 | CSVGEDQYEQYF
TRBV7-2 | CASSSLGARGILTYNEQYF
TRBV7-2 | CASSAGQGFEKLFF
TRBV18 | CASSPGMDRGFLYEQYF
TRBV18 | CASSLDLAGSVGTQYF